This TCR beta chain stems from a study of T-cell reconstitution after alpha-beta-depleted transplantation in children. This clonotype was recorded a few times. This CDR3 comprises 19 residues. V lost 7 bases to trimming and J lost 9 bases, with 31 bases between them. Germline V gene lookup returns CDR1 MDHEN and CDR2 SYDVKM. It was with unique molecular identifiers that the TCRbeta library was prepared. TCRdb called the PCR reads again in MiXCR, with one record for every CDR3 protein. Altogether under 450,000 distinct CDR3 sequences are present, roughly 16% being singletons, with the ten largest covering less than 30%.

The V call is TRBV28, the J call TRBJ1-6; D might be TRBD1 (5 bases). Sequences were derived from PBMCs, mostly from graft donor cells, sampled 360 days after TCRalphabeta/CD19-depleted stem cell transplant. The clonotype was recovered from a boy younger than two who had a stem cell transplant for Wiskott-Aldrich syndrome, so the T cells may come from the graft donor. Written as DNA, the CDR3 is TGTGCCAGCACCCGGTCCCCAGGGAGTAGGAAACGTAGGGGTTCACCCCTCCACTTT. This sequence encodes CASTRSPGSRKRRGSPLHF.